This T cell receptor (beta chain) was sequenced in a study of memory CD4+ T cells and cytomegalovirus serostatus. Study background: Donors were healthy Belgian adults, some 10 CMV seropositive and around 23 seronegative.

Points on this clone: The antigen remains undetermined.

The sort gate was single viable CD3+CD4+CD8-CD45RO+ cells for memory CD4+ T cells. TCRdb's copy holds only in-frame clones and misses some; the assay was immunoSEQ multiplex PCR. The table has almost 55,000 clones, roughly 79% seen once. The CDR3 runs 18 residues. Germline V CDR1 and CDR2: SGHAT, FQNNGV. The trim removed 7 bases at V and 0 bases at J, leaving 14 bases unmatched. Study-level results: CMV serostatus prediction reached median AUC around 0.95, or 0.9 with US-trained model. CD4+ memory repertoires contained about 40% of the roughly 150 reported CMV TCRbeta sequences.

The sample comprised memory CD4+ T cells from blood. The source is an adult in good health and CMV-seronegative. The gene calls are TRBV11-2 and TRBJ2-1; 8 nucleotides align to TRBD2. CDR3: CASTAGLAQRSSYNEQFF. CDR3 DNA: TGTGCCAGCACCGCCGGACTAGCACAACGTAGCTCCTACAATGAGCAGTTCTTC.